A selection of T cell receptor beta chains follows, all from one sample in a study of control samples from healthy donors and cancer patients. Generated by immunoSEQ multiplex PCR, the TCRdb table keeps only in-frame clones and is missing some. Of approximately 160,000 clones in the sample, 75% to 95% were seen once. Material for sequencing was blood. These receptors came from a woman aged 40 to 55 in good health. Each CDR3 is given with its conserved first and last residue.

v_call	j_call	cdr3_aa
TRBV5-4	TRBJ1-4	CASSDDRGGEKLFF
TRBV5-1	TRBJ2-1	CASSSGDSYNEQFF
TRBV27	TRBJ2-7	CASSPGLAGGWGYEQYF
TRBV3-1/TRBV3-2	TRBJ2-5	CASSQSGAEETQYF
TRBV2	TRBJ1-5	CASSGTATNQPQHF
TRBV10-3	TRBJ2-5	CAISLTGGGETQYF
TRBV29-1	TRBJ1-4	CSVGTGAEKLFF
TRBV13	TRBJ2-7	CASSFPRSSGSRDEQYF
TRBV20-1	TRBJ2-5	CSADGETQYF
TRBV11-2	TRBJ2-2	CASSLALVTGELFF